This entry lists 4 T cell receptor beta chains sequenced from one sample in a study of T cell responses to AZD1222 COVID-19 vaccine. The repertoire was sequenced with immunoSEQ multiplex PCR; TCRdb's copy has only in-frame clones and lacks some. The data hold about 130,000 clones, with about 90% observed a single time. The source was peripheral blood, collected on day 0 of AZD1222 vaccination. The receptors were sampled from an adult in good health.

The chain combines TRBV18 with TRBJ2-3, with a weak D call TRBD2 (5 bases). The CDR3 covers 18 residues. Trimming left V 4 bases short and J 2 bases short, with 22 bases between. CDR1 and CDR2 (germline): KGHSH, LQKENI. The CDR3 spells CASSRVGKTAGLTDTQYF. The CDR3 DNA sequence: TGTGCCAGCTCACGGGTCGGGAAGACGGCGGGCCTCACAGATACGCAGTATTTT.

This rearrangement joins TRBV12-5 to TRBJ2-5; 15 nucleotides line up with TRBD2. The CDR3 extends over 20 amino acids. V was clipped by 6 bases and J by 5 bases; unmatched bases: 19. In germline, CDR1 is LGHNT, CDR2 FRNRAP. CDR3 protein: CASGPKPQGLAGGPRETQYF. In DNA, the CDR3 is TGTGCTAGTGGCCCTAAACCCCAAGGACTAGCGGGAGGGCCGAGGGAGACCCAGTACTTC.

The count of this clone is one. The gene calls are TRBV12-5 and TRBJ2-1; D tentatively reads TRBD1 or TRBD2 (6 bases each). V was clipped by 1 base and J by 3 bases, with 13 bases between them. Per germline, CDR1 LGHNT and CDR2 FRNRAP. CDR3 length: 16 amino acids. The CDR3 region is CASGLGIGGYYNEQFF. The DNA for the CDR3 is TGTGCTAGTGGTTTGGGTATCGGGGGCTACTACAATGAGCAGTTCTTC.

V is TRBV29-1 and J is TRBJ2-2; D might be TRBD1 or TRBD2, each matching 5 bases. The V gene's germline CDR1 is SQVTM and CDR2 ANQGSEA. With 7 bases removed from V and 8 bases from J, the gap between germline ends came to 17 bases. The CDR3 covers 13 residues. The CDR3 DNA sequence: TGCAGCGCCCTAACCCCTGGGGGTGGGGAGCTGTTTTTT. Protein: CSALTPGGGELFF.